These 9 T cell receptor beta chains share one sample of origin, sequenced in a study of blood T cell repertoires in COVID-19. Clones were read by immunoSEQ multiplex PCR, and TCRdb kept only the in-frame ones, dropping some. The sample carries some 150,000 clones, around four fifths recorded once. The material sequenced was peripheral blood. Receptor source: a human donor in a cohort sampled during active COVID-19.

The chain has TRBV5-1 and TRBJ2-3; TRBD1 might be the D (6 bases). Trimming shortened V by 0 bases and J by 2 bases, and 10 bases separated the two germline ends. The CDR3 extends over 15 amino acids. Germline-derived CDR1 and CDR2 are SGHRS and YFSETQ. The CDR3 is CASSLGGTHTDTQYF. The CDR3 nucleotides are TGCGCCAGCAGCTTGGGTGGGACACACACAGATACGCAGTATTTT.

This clone showed up just once. The gene calls are TRBV6-5 and TRBJ1-3, with 9 bases identical to TRBD1. The ends lost 5 bases at V and 3 bases at J; junction bases unmatched: 5. The CDR3 contains 15 residues. Germline lookup yields CDR1 MNHEY and CDR2 SVGAGI. CDR3 in amino acids: CASSLRQGGGNTIYF. CDR3 nucleotides: TGTGCCAGCAGTCTCCGACAGGGGGGTGGAAACACCATATATTTT.

This chain uses TRBV28 with TRBJ1-3; 12 bases match TRBD1. The junction had 3 bases not matched to a gene; V was cut back by 0 bases and J by 3 bases. The CDR3 is 17 residues long. Germline V gene data show CDR1 as MDHEN and CDR2 as SYDVKM. The CDR3 sequence is CASSLWGQGAGGNTIYF. DNA of the CDR3: TGTGCCAGCAGTTTATGGGGACAGGGGGCGGGTGGAAACACCATATATTTT.

The DNA of the CDR3 is TGTGCCAGCAGTTGGGTACTAGCGGGGGTACGGGAGCAGTTCTTC. Translation gives CASSWVLAGVREQFF. The chain carries TRBV28 and TRBJ2-1, with TRBD2 identical over 11 bases. There are 15 residues in the CDR3. The J segment lost 10 bases and the V segment lost 4 bases, leaving 9 bases of the junction unmatched. The germline V gene has CDR1 MDHEN and CDR2 SYDVKM. The full variable domain, its missing parts supplied by reference TRBV28 and TRBJ2-1, is DVKVTQSSRYLVKRTGEKVFLECVQDMDHENMFWYRQDPGLGLRLIYFSYDVKMKEKGDIPEGYSVSREKKERFSLILESASTNQTSMYLCASSWVLAGVREQFFGPGTRLTVL.

The genes are TRBV11-1 and TRBJ1-2; 7 positions agree with TRBD1. Germline V gene data show CDR1 as SGHAT and CDR2 as FQDESV (reference sequence). Trimming at V came to 0 bases and at J to 5 bases, leaving 12 bases not matched to a gene. This CDR3 has 17 amino acids. The CDR3 DNA follows: TGTGCCAGCAGCTTAGCTTCGGGACAGAACCTCATTTATGGCTACACCTTC. Amino acid sequence: CASSLASGQNLIYGYTF.

This chain joins TRBV27 and TRBJ1-5, with D uncertain. V dropped 3 bases and J dropped 0 bases, with 3 bases sitting between them. Germline V gives CDR1 MNHEY, CDR2 SMNVEV (reference sequence). This CDR3 is 13 amino acids long. The CDR3 sequence: CASSFYSNQPQHF. The DNA of the CDR3 is TGTGCCAGCAGTTTCTATAGCAATCAGCCCCAGCATTTT.

The chain combines TRBV3-1 (or the pseudogene TRBV3-2) with TRBJ1-2; no firm D call. Germline-derived CDR1 and CDR2 are LGHDT and YNNKEL (reference sequence). Trimming stripped 3 bases from V and 7 bases from J, with 18 bases between. The CDR3 sequence is 15 residues long. This CDR3 reads CASSHDPGAPGGYTF. CDR3 coding DNA: TGTGCCAGCAGCCACGATCCGGGAGCCCCAGGTGGCTACACCTTC.

The J gene is TRBJ1-1, the V gene TRBV18; unclear D gene. The CDR3 is made up of 16 amino acids. V shed 3 bases and J shed 0 bases, with 14 bases lying between them. CDR1 is KGHSH, CDR2 LQKENI, per germline. The CDR3 coding sequence is TGTGCCAGCTCACCGGGCACAGTCGTCATGAACACTGAAGCTTTCTTT. Encoded protein: CASSPGTVVMNTEAFF.

The rearrangement links TRBV4-3 to TRBJ2-2, with 7 bases aligning to TRBD2. The germline V gene encodes CDR1 LGHNA and CDR2 YSLEER. The CDR3 extends over 17 amino acids. V shed 0 bases, J shed 2 bases, and the junction held 6 bases outside the gene matches. In DNA form, the CDR3 reads TGCGCCAGCAGCCAAGATAGGCTAGCGGAAAACACCGGGGAGCTGTTTTTT. Translated: CASSQDRLAENTGELFF.